This TCR beta chain was observed in a study of blood T cell repertoires in COVID-19. Overall study context: T cells, B-cell-depleted T cells, or PBMCs provided the cDNA or gDNA that served as material.

Original analysis: Estimation of nucleated cell counts was performed using reference gene primer amplification. Sequenced by immunoSEQ multiplex PCR; TCRdb stores in-frame clones only, minus some. The D gene and trimming were derived from the DNA, and the V and J assignments and clone size from that table. The data contain about 160,000 clones, about 88% of them seen just once; the ten biggest clones take up around 19%. This CDR3 comprises 15 residues. Germline V gene sequence: CDR1 SGHDN, CDR2 FVKESK. V was clipped by 3 bases and J by 0 bases, with 11 bases between them. Sequencing was carried out using peripheral blood. This sequence originates from a woman aged 80 or over with acute or convalescent COVID-19. The chain couples TRBV14 to TRBJ1-1, with TRBD1 as a possible D gene (6 bases). CDR3 sequence reads: CASSQRQGMNTEAFF. The CDR3 DNA reads TGTGCCAGCAGCCAGAGGCAGGGGATGAACACTGAAGCTTTCTTT. Using reference TRBV14 and TRBJ1-1 for the parts outside the CDR3, the full variable domain is EAGVTQFPSHSVIEKGQTVTLRCDPISGHDNLYWYRRVMGKEIKFLLHFVKESKQDESGMPNNRFLAERTGGTYSTLKVQPAELEDSGVYFCASSQRQGMNTEAFFGQGTRLTVV.